This T cell receptor beta chain is from a study of blood T cell repertoires in COVID-19. Study information: From T cells, B-cell-depleted T cells, or PBMCs came the material, which was cDNA or gDNA.

This clone was seen once. As processed by the authors: Researchers report that nucleated cell counts were estimated from reference gene primer amplification. Sequencing used immunoSEQ multiplex PCR; TCRdb keeps in-frame clones, though not all of them. That table is the source of V, J and clone size, and D and trimming were worked out from the DNA. Of some 120,000 clones listed, 70% to 90% are singletons. Trimming left V 3 bases short and J 5 bases short, with 10 bases between. This CDR3 spans 13 amino acids. Germline assignment: CDR1 MGHDK and CDR2 SYGVNS. The sample taken for sequencing was peripheral blood. This sequence joins TRBV25-1 and TRBJ1-2, with no clear D. The sequence derives from a woman in her fifties or sixties with acute or convalescent COVID-19. The CDR3 loop reads CASSESGFYGYTF. CDR3 DNA sequence: TGTGCCAGCAGTGAGTCGGGGTTTTATGGCTACACCTTC.